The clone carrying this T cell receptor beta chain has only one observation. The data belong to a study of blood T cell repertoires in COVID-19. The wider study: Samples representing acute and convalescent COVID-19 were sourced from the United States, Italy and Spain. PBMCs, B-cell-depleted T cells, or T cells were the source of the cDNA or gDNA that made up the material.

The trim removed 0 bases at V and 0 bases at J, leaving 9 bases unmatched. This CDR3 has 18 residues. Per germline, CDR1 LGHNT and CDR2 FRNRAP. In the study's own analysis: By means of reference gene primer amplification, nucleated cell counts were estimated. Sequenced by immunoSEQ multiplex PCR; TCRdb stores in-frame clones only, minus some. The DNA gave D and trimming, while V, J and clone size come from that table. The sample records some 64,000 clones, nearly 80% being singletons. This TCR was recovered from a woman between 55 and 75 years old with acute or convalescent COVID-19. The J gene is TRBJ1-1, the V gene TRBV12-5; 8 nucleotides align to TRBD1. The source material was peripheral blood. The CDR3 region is CASGLVWGSGGLNTEAFF. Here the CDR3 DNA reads TGTGCTAGTGGTTTGGTATGGGGCTCAGGGGGCTTGAACACTGAAGCTTTCTTT. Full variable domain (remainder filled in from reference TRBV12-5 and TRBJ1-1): DARVTQTPRHKVTEMGQEVTMRCQPILGHNTVFWYRQTMMQGLELLAYFRNRAPLDDSGMPKDRFSAEMPDATLATLKIQPSEPRDSAVYFCASGLVWGSGGLNTEAFFGQGTRLTVV.